These T cell receptor beta chains were read from a single sample in a study of CD8+ T cells in alopecia areata. Method: immunoSEQ multiplex PCR; TCRdb's copy keeps in-frame clones and lacks some. Altogether around 50,000 clones are present, over 95% being singletons, with the ten largest covering roughly 25%. Sequenced here: CD8+ T cells sorted from blood, sampled at week 0. Receptor source: a human donor with alopecia areata. CDR3s include the opening cysteine and the closing phenylalanine or tryptophan. D genes are given only for firm matches. The size of a clone is reported for some rows only, either as once, few or many, or as a class for expanded clones.

V gene,J gene,clone size,D gene,CDR3 protein,CDR3 DNA
TRBV5-1,TRBJ2-2,NA,TRBD2,CASSLAGGGQGTGELFF,TGCGCCAGCAGCTTGGCCGGCGGGGGGCAAGGCACCGGGGAGCTGTTTTTT
TRBV10-3,TRBJ1-4,NA,NA,CAISERDSMGKLFF,TGTGCCATCAGTGAGCGAGACAGTATGGGAAAACTGTTTTTT
TRBV6-5,TRBJ2-7,NA,TRBD2,CASSYWASGGQEQYF,TGTGCCAGCAGTTACTGGGCTAGCGGGGGGCAAGAGCAGTACTTC
TRBV2,TRBJ2-3,NA,TRBD2,CASSGGGGADTQYF,TGTGCCAGCAGTGGAGGCGGGGGGGCAGATACGCAGTATTTT
TRBV7-9,TRBJ2-7,once,NA,CASSPRGRLSYEQYF,TGTGCCAGCAGCCCTAGGGGTCGCCTCTCCTACGAGCAGTACTTC
TRBV7-6,TRBJ2-6,NA,TRBD1,CASSLRQGAGANVLTF,TGTGCCAGCAGCTTAAGACAGGGGGCTGGGGCCAACGTCCTGACTTTC
TRBV11-2,TRBJ2-1,NA,TRBD2,CASSLAPFRAGPGSDEQFF,TGTGCCAGCAGCTTAGCCCCCTTCCGAGCGGGGCCGGGTAGCGATGAGCAGTTCTTC
TRBV5-8,TRBJ2-7,NA,TRBD2,CASSHPRAQRGHSSYEQYF,TGTGCCAGCAGCCACCCGCGGGCCCAGCGGGGGCATAGCTCCTACGAGCAGTACTTC
TRBV9,TRBJ1-1,NA,NA,CASSVNGGVNTEAFF,TGTGCCAGCAGCGTAAATGGGGGAGTGAACACTGAAGCTTTCTTT
TRBV6-5,TRBJ2-7,once,NA,CASSRSLVNYEQYF,TGTGCCAGCAGCCGTAGTCTGGTTAACTACGAGCAGTACTTC
TRBV20-1,TRBJ1-4,NA,NA,CTFPVKLFF,TGCACCTTTCCAGTAAAACTGTTTTTT
TRBV6-5,TRBJ2-6,NA,NA,CASSYSIGANVLTF,TGTGCCAGCAGTTACTCGATCGGGGCCAACGTCCTGACTTTC
TRBV11-2,TRBJ2-7,NA,NA,CASSLGTVYEQYF,TGTGCCAGCAGCTTAGGGACAGTGTACGAGCAGTACTTC
TRBV19,TRBJ2-7,once,NA,CASSPSSHSYEQYF,TGTGCCAGTAGCCCCTCTAGCCACTCCTACGAGCAGTACTTC
TRBV7-3,TRBJ2-7,NA,NA,CASSFTPGPILGEQYF,TGTGCCAGCAGCTTTACACCGGGACCAATCCTCGGCGAGCAGTACTTC
TRBV5-6,TRBJ2-7,NA,NA,CASSLDPTYEQYF,TGTGCCAGCAGCTTGGACCCCACCTACGAGCAGTACTTC
TRBV27,TRBJ2-7,NA,NA,CASSLGQTYEQYF,TGTGCCAGCAGTTTAGGACAAACCTACGAGCAGTACTTC
TRBV19,TRBJ2-7,NA,NA,CASNPRGASTPYEQYF,TGTGCCAGTAACCCTCGGGGGGCTAGCACGCCCTACGAGCAGTACTTC
TRBV10-3,TRBJ2-1,NA,TRBD2,CATAGGAYNEQFF,TGTGCCACCGCGGGGGGGGCTTACAATGAGCAGTTCTTC
TRBV7-2,TRBJ2-7,NA,NA,CASSFGKSYEQYF,TGTGCCAGCAGCTTTGGGAAGTCCTACGAGCAGTACTTC
TRBV7-9,TRBJ2-7,NA,NA,CASVGGSSPYEQYF,TGTGCCAGCGTCGGGGGCTCCTCGCCCTACGAGCAGTACTTC
TRBV27,TRBJ2-3,NA,NA,CASSSAQGIRRGTDTQYF,TGTGCCAGCAGTTCGGCTCAGGGAATACGGAGGGGCACAGATACGCAGTATTTT
TRBV6-1,TRBJ2-5,few,TRBD2,CASSEEVAGQETQYF,TGTGCCAGCAGTGAAGAGGTAGCGGGGCAAGAGACCCAGTACTTC
TRBV27,TRBJ2-7,NA,NA,CASSPLGDSSYEQYF,TGTGCCAGCAGTCCCCTGGGGGATAGCTCCTACGAGCAGTACTTC
TRBV27,TRBJ1-2,NA,TRBD1,CASMPGQGYGYTF,TGTGCCAGCATGCCGGGACAGGGGTATGGCTACACCTTC
TRBV9,TRBJ2-5,NA,TRBD1,CASSAQGAQETQYF,TGTGCCAGCAGCGCCCAGGGGGCTCAAGAGACCCAGTACTTC
TRBV29-1,TRBJ2-1,NA,TRBD1,CSAPGQIYNEQFF,TGCAGCGCACCGGGACAGATCTACAATGAGCAGTTCTTC
TRBV18,TRBJ2-5,NA,NA,CASSPQDIQETQYF,TGTGCCAGCTCACCGCAGGACATTCAAGAGACCCAGTACTTC
TRBV4-3,TRBJ1-2,NA,TRBD1,CASSQGQGAGGYTF,TGCGCCAGCAGCCAAGGACAGGGGGCAGGAGGCTACACCTTC
TRBV9,TRBJ1-2,once,NA,CASSVVENPNYGYTF,TGTGCCAGCAGCGTAGTGGAGAATCCTAACTATGGCTACACCTTC
TRBV5-1,TRBJ2-6,once,NA,CASSLRGTSGANVLTF,TGCGCCAGCAGCCTTAGGGGAACCTCTGGGGCCAACGTCCTGACTTTC
TRBV6-5,TRBJ2-3,NA,NA,CASSYFRQSTDTQYF,TGTGCCAGCAGTTACTTTCGACAGAGCACAGATACGCAGTATTTT
TRBV5-5,TRBJ2-7,NA,TRBD2,CASSLFGLAGVEQYF,TGTGCCAGCAGCCTATTCGGACTAGCGGGGGTTGAGCAGTACTTC
TRBV27,TRBJ2-7,NA,NA,CASSAGTAIGRQYF,TGTGCCAGCAGCGCCGGGACCGCGATTGGGCGCCAGTACTTC
TRBV7-3,TRBJ2-3,NA,NA,CASSPLQSVGSTDTQYF,TGTGCCAGCAGCCCCCTTCAGAGCGTCGGGAGCACAGATACGCAGTATTTT
TRBV13,TRBJ1-1,NA,TRBD1,CATGGLNTEAFF,TGTGCCACAGGGGGGCTGAACACTGAAGCTTTCTTT
TRBV30,TRBJ2-7,NA,NA,CAWSAGTLYEQYF,TGTGCCTGGAGTGCCGGGACTCTCTACGAGCAGTACTTC
TRBV7-9,TRBJ2-1,NA,TRBD1,CASSSDRGRDEQFF,TGTGCCAGCAGCTCGGACAGGGGGCGAGATGAGCAGTTCTTC
TRBV18,TRBJ2-7,NA,TRBD1,CASSPRGQGATYEQYF,TGTGCCAGCTCACCACGGGGACAGGGGGCGACCTACGAGCAGTACTTC
TRBV19,TRBJ2-5,NA,TRBD2,CASSTAGGQETQYF,TGTGCCAGTAGTACAGCGGGGGGACAAGAGACCCAGTACTTC
TRBV23-1,TRBJ1-3,NA,NA,CASSHPRQESGNTIYF,TGCGCCAGCAGTCATCCCCGACAGGAAAGTGGAAACACCATATATTTT
TRBV7-6,TRBJ2-1,NA,TRBD2,CASSSFSGGADEQFF,TGTGCCAGCAGCTCTTTTAGCGGGGGGGCTGATGAGCAGTTCTTC
TRBV7-2,TRBJ2-3,NA,TRBD2,CASSLKAGGYSTDTQYF,TGTGCCAGCAGCTTAAAAGCGGGGGGTTATAGCACAGATACGCAGTATTTT
TRBV7-2,TRBJ2-7,NA,NA,CASSSFGTHSYEQYF,TGTGCCAGCAGCTCATTCGGGACTCATTCCTACGAGCAGTACTTC
TRBV6-5,TRBJ2-1,NA,NA,CASSYGGSYNEQFF,TGTGCCAGCAGTTACGGGGGCTCCTACAATGAGCAGTTCTTC
TRBV4-1,TRBJ2-5,NA,TRBD2,CASSPGAGTSGVPGETQYF,TGCGCCAGCAGCCCTGGGGCAGGGACTAGCGGGGTCCCGGGGGAGACCCAGTACTTC
TRBV27,TRBJ1-2,NA,NA,CASSLFDGDYGYTF,TGTGCCAGCAGTTTATTCGACGGTGACTATGGCTACACCTTC
TRBV4-3,TRBJ2-2,NA,TRBD1,CASSPRTGGTGELFF,TGCGCCAGCAGCCCTCGCACAGGGGGAACCGGGGAGCTGTTTTTT
TRBV18,TRBJ2-3,NA,NA,CASSLPRDPSTDTQYF,TGTGCCAGCTCACTACCGAGAGACCCTAGCACAGATACGCAGTATTTT
TRBV7-6,TRBJ2-5,NA,NA,CASSLALGTYQETQYF,TGTGCCAGCAGCTTAGCGCTAGGGACGTACCAAGAGACCCAGTACTTC
TRBV9,TRBJ2-5,NA,NA,CASSVAGQPAQETQYF,TGTGCCAGCAGCGTAGCTGGGCAGCCGGCACAAGAGACCCAGTACTTC
TRBV19,TRBJ2-5,NA,NA,CATRGVGPETQYF,TGTGCCACCCGGGGTGTGGGACCGGAGACCCAGTACTTC